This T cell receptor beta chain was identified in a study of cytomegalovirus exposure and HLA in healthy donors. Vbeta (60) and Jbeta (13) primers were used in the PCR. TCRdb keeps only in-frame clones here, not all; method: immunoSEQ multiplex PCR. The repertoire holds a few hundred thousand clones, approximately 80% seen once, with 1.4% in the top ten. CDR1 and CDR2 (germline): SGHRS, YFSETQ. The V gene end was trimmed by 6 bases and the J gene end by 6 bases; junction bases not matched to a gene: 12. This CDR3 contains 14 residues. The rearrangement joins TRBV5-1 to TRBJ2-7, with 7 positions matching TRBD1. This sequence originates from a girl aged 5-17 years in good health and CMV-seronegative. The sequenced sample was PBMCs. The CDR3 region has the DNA TGCGCCAGCAATCCGGGACAGAGGTTCTCCGAGCAGTACTTC. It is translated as CASNPGQRFSEQYF.